The 27 T cell receptor beta chains below all came from one sample that was sequenced in a study of T cells after somatic rescue of genetic block. Sequencing was performed with immunoSEQ multiplex PCR; in TCRdb, only in-frame clones are kept and a portion is missing. The table has 100,000 to 120,000 clones, around nine tenths seen once. The sample was peripheral blood mononuclear cells (PBMCs). The receptors stem from a woman under 30.

This clone turned up a few times. The chain employs TRBV6-1 and TRBJ2-2; tentatively, D is TRBD1 (6 bases). The CDR3 length is 14 residues. V was cut by 9 bases and J by 3 bases, with 14 bases left in between. CDR1 is MNHNS, CDR2 SASEGT, per germline. The CDR3 region is CASLTGLDTGELFF. CDR3 coding DNA: TGTGCCAGTCTGACAGGTCTCGACACCGGGGAGCTGTTTTTT.

This chain uses TRBV9 with TRBJ1-1; 10 bases line up with TRBD1. Germline CDR1 SGDLS, CDR2 YYNGEE. The V and J ends lost 4 bases and 4 bases, in that order; junction bases with no gene match: 13. This CDR3 comprises 17 residues. DNA of the CDR3: TGTGCCAGCAGCCCCCGGGACAGGGGCCTGGAGGGCACTGAAGCTTTCTTT. Amino acids: CASSPRDRGLEGTEAFF.

The gene calls are TRBV5-4 and TRBJ1-4, with a possible D match to TRBD1 (5 bases). The germline CDR1 and CDR2 sequences are SGHNT and YYREEE (reference sequence). V was clipped by 1 base and J by 0 bases, with 13 bases between them. The CDR3 is made up of 17 amino acids. The CDR3 nucleotides read TGTGCCAGCAGCTTGACTAGAGGGGCTACAACTAATGAAAAACTGTTTTTT. It encodes CASSLTRGATTNEKLFF.

In this sample, this clone turned up a few times. This chain uses TRBV5-1 with TRBJ1-5; D call uncertain. Germline CDR1 reads SGHRS; CDR2 reads YFSETQ. The CDR3 is made up of 14 amino acids. V lost 4 bases and J lost 2, with 10 bases in between. The CDR3 sequence is CASSPEGRNQPQHF. CDR3 DNA sequence: TGCGCCAGCAGCCCGGAGGGTCGCAATCAGCCCCAGCATTTT.

This chain uses TRBV5-6 with TRBJ2-7; either TRBD1 or TRBD2 may supply D (5 bases each). The CDR3 contains 15 residues. Germline lookup yields CDR1 SGHDT and CDR2 YYEEEE. Deletions cut 5 bases from V and 0 bases from J, with 15 bases between. Here the CDR3 reads CASSYRGAYSYEQYF. In nucleotides, the CDR3 is TGTGCCAGCAGTTACCGAGGGGCATACTCCTACGAGCAGTACTTC.

CDR3 protein: CASKQENSNQPQHF. The CDR3 nucleotides are TGTGCCAGCAAACAGGAGAATAGCAATCAGCCCCAGCATTTT. The chain joins TRBV6-1 to TRBJ1-5; possible D gene TRBD1, 5 bases. Germline lookup yields CDR1 MNHNS and CDR2 SASEGT. V was pared by 7 bases and J by 0 bases, with 10 bases between. CDR3 length: 14 amino acids.

The chain employs TRBV5-1 and TRBJ1-4; possibly TRBD1 for D (6 bases). V was trimmed by 0 bases and J by 5 bases, leaving 8 bases between them. This CDR3 contains 14 residues. Germline V CDR1 and CDR2: SGHRS, YFSETQ. The CDR3 coding sequence is TGCGCCAGCAGCTTGGGGACAGAAAATGAAAAACTGTTTTTT. Protein product: CASSLGTENEKLFF.

V is TRBV4-3 and J is TRBJ2-1, with a possible D match to TRBD1 (6 bases). Germline assignment: CDR1 LGHNA and CDR2 YSLEER. The ends were cut back, 0 bases at V and 0 bases at J, with 12 bases in the middle. CDR3 length: 17 residues. This CDR3 is CASSQDRWGPSYNEQFF. As DNA, the CDR3 is TGCGCCAGCAGCCAAGATAGGTGGGGGCCCTCCTACAATGAGCAGTTCTTC.

J is TRBJ2-5 and V is TRBV5-1; D remains ambiguous. CDR1 and CDR2 from the germline V gene are SGHRS and YFSETQ. This CDR3 is 13 amino acids long. Deletions cut 2 bases from V and 1 base from J, with 6 bases between. The chain's CDR3 is CASSFGFQETQYF. DNA of the CDR3: TGCGCCAGCAGCTTTGGTTTCCAAGAGACCCAGTACTTC.

This clone has only one observation. The genes are TRBV19 and TRBJ2-4, with D possibly being TRBD1 or TRBD2 (5 bases each). Germline CDR1 reads LNHDA; CDR2 reads SQIVND (reference sequence). Trimming left V 5 bases short and J 0 bases short, with 14 bases between. The CDR3 is 16 residues long. The CDR3: CASSVMGPRAKNIQYF. CDR3 nucleotide sequence: TGTGCCAGTAGTGTAATGGGACCCAGAGCCAAAAACATTCAGTACTTC.

This clone appeared a single time. In DNA form, the CDR3 reads TGTGCCAGCAGCCAAGATGGCAGGATTTATAACTATGGCTACACCTTC. Protein product: CASSQDGRIYNYGYTF. The chain recombines TRBV14 with TRBJ1-2; D not resolved. CDR1 and CDR2 (germline): SGHDN, FVKESK. V lost 0 bases, J lost 1 base, and 12 bases lay in between. The CDR3 loop spans 16 amino acids.

V usage is TRBV28 and J usage is TRBJ1-2; 7 bases line up with TRBD1. The CDR3 has 14 amino acids. Per the germline V gene, CDR1 is MDHEN and CDR2 is SYDVKM. V was clipped by 5 bases and J by 7 bases; unmatched bases: 10. CDR3 DNA: TGTGCCAGCAGTACCCAGGGGGGGTCAACTGGCTACACCTTC. It translates to CASSTQGGSTGYTF.

The chain links TRBV6-5 to TRBJ2-4, with 9 bases aligning to TRBD1. The CDR3 extends over 15 amino acids. The germline gives CDR1 MNHEY, CDR2 SVGAGI. Trimming took 6 bases from V and 6 from J; bases not matched to a gene: 9. The chain's CDR3 is CASRLDTGGTNIQYF. CDR3 bases: TGTGCCAGCAGACTCGATACAGGGGGCACAAACATTCAGTACTTC.

This clone appeared once. This chain connects TRBV6-1 to TRBJ1-1; TRBD1 agrees at 7 bases. Trimming cost V 9 bases and J 6 bases; bases outside gene matches: 10. The CDR3 is 13 amino acids. Germline loops: CDR1 MNHNS, CDR2 SASEGT. In DNA form, the CDR3 reads TGTGCCAGTCAGAGGAGGGGGCGGCCTGAAGCTTTCTTT. Encoded protein: CASQRRGRPEAFF.

V gene TRBV27 combines with J gene TRBJ2-5; D might be TRBD1 (6 bases). CDR3 size: 14 residues. CDR1 and CDR2 from the germline V gene are MNHEY and SMNVEV (reference sequence). Trimming left V 4 bases short and J 7 bases short, with 16 bases between. The CDR3 bases are TGTGCCAGCAGTTCGTCCTCAGGGGTGGGGACCCAGTACTTC. It is translated as CASSSSSGVGTQYF.

The genes are TRBV7-9 and TRBJ2-5; D perhaps matches TRBD2 (6 bases). Germline V gene data show CDR1 as SEHNR and CDR2 as FQNEAQ (reference sequence). Trimming pared 3 bases from V and 4 bases from J, leaving 15 bases between. CDR3 length equals 15 residues. The CDR3 sequence: CASSLRGAPRETQYF. The CDR3 bases are TGTGCCAGCAGCTTGCGGGGAGCCCCCCGAGAGACCCAGTACTTC.

The chain carries TRBV6-4 and TRBJ2-3, with 8 nucleotides matching TRBD2. J gave up 0 bases and V 9 bases, and 8 bases lay outside the gene matches. This CDR3 is 15 amino acids long. CDR1 and CDR2 from the germline V gene are MRHNA and SNTAGT. The CDR3 DNA sequence: TGTGCCAGTTCCGCGGGGGGCTCTAGCACAGATACGCAGTATTTT. This encodes CASSAGGSSTDTQYF.

V gene TRBV28 combines with J gene TRBJ2-3; 10 bases agree with TRBD1. The trim removed 6 bases at V and 5 bases at J, leaving 8 bases unmatched. The CDR3 loop spans 15 amino acids. Germline V gene sequence: CDR1 MDHEN, CDR2 SYDVKM. The CDR3, as DNA: TGTGCCAGCAGCTCGCTGACAGGGGGCTTAGATACGCAGTATTTT. This encodes CASSSLTGGLDTQYF.

The V call is TRBV7-6, the J call TRBJ1-3; D ambiguous. The CDR3 is 15 residues long. CDR1 and CDR2 from the germline V gene are SGHVS and FNYEAQ. The germline V and J ends were trimmed by 5 bases and 0 bases, with 11 bases remaining between them. The CDR3, as DNA: TGTGCCAGCAGCGTAACACGGGCCTCTGGAAACACCATATATTTT. Translation: CASSVTRASGNTIYF.

The chain carries TRBV27 and TRBJ1-6; no clear D. Trimming stripped 6 bases from V and 0 bases from J, with 15 bases between. Germline loops: CDR1 MNHEY, CDR2 SMNVEV (reference sequence). This CDR3 region has 17 residues. DNA of the CDR3: TGTGCCAGCAGCCGGGTTCCGAAGAGCTCCTATAATTCACCCCTCCACTTT. This encodes CASSRVPKSSYNSPLHF.

This clone was observed a handful of times. The V gene is TRBV7-9, the J gene TRBJ1-2; D not resolved. V was trimmed by 5 bases and J by 7 bases, leaving 17 bases between them. CDR3 length: 14 residues. Looked up from germline, CDR1 is SEHNR and CDR2 is FQNEAQ (reference sequence). In DNA, the CDR3 is TGTGCCAGCAGCCTGGGTCTCTTAGAGTTTGGCTACACCTTC. It translates to CASSLGLLEFGYTF.

This clone was recorded a few times. This sequence joins TRBV5-1 and TRBJ2-2; a weak D match, TRBD1 (6 bases). V lost 4 bases, J lost 0 bases, and 10 bases lay in between. The CDR3 is 15 residues long. Germline CDR1 is SGHRS and CDR2 is YFSETQ. The CDR3 bases are TGCGCCAGCAGCGCCGGACAGTCGAACACCGGGGAGCTGTTTTTT. Residues: CASSAGQSNTGELFF.

This clone came up a few times. V usage is TRBV9 and J usage is TRBJ1-2, with a possible D match to TRBD1 (6 bases). The germline V gene has CDR1 SGDLS and CDR2 YYNGEE. This CDR3 contains 12 residues. V was trimmed by 3 bases and J by 8 bases, leaving 11 bases between them. The CDR3 is CASSDRVSGYTF. CDR3 sequence (DNA): TGTGCCAGCAGCGACAGGGTGAGCGGCTACACCTTC.

V usage is TRBV10-3 and J usage is TRBJ2-1, with TRBD2 matching 8 bases. The V gene's germline CDR1 is ENHRY and CDR2 SYGVKD. This CDR3 comprises 12 residues. The V gene end was trimmed by 6 bases and the J gene end by 5 bases; junction bases not matched to a gene: 0. In DNA form, the CDR3 reads TGTGCCATCAGCGGGGGGGACAATGAGCAGTTCTTC. This encodes CAISGGDNEQFF.

In its sample, this clone was seen once. V gene TRBV30 combines with J gene TRBJ1-2; D remains unclear. This CDR3 has 14 residues. V was cut by 2 bases and J by 2 bases, with 12 bases left in between. Germline-derived CDR1 and CDR2 are GTSNPN and SVGIG (reference sequence). In DNA, the CDR3 is TGTGCCTGGAGTCCGACGGGATTCAACTATGGCTACACCTTC. It specifies CAWSPTGFNYGYTF.

The V and J genes are TRBV28 and TRBJ1-2, with D unclear. The CDR3 sequence is 13 residues long. Trimming left V 8 bases short and J 8 bases short, with 18 bases between. Germline assignment: CDR1 MDHEN and CDR2 SYDVKM. This CDR3 reads CASGLGRNGGYTF. Written as DNA, the CDR3 is TGTGCCAGCGGGCTGGGGAGAAACGGGGGCTACACCTTC.

The V call is TRBV30, the J call TRBJ1-5; TRBD1 matches at 9 bases. V gave up 5 bases and J gave up 4 bases; unmatched junction bases: 12. The CDR3 sequence is 16 residues long. Germline values: CDR1 GTSNPN, CDR2 SVGIG (reference sequence). CDR3 nucleotide sequence: TGTGCCTGGGGGGGGCCCGGGACAGGGCTTAATCAGCCCCAGCATTTT. Its protein product is CAWGGPGTGLNQPQHF. The full variable domain, completed using reference TRBV30 and TRBJ1-5, is SQTIHQWPATLVQPVGSPLSLECTVEGTSNPNLYWYRQAAGRGLQLLFYSVGIGQISSEVPQNLSASRPQDRQFILSSKKLLLSDSGFYLCAWGGPGTGLNQPQHFGDGTRLSIL.